This TCR beta chain came from a study of blood T cells in healthy people across ages. Germline V gene data show CDR1 as SGHTA and CDR2 as FQGNSA. Losses at the gene ends were 3 bases for V and 7 bases for J; bases not matched to a gene: 6. The CDR3 runs 14 residues. Study results and limitations: Naive T cell percentage by flow cytometry tracked strongly with beta diversity. More naive CD4+ cells and higher diversity marked long-lived donors relative to aged donors. Bulk PBMC profiling left naive and antigen-experienced comparisons inconclusive.

A remark on this clonotype: Its antigen is undetermined.

A sample-barcoded 5' primer and a J-beta primer mix were used in a second PCR of roughly 6 to 11 cycles. Samples each returned at least 3 million CDR3-containing paired-end reads. TCRdb reprocessed the 5' RACE reads with MiXCR, giving one entry per CDR3 protein. The repertoire holds 850,000 to 950,000 distinct CDR3 sequences, with about 30% as singletons. Material: blood. This receptor was identified in a woman aged 80 or older in good health. V gene TRBV7-2 combines with J gene TRBJ2-7; 10 positions agree with TRBD1. For the CDR3, the DNA is TGTGCCAGCAGCTTGAGGACAGGGGGTCGGGAGCAGTACTTC. Its protein is CASSLRTGGREQYF.